The clone carrying this T cell receptor beta chain was observed many times. The target antigen is unknown. This specimen belongs to a study of regulatory T cells in long-lasting Graves disease. The V gene lost 6 bases and the J gene lost 3 bases, with 11 bases spanning the gap. Looked up from germline, CDR1 is SNHLY and CDR2 is FYNNEI. This CDR3 is built from 13 residues. Findings and limits, study-wide: When disease was persistent, TRBV28, TRBJ1-2 and TRBJ2-5 were the favored segments. Accuracy was perhaps lowered by the small sample size.

The time point here: newly diagnosed GD, antithyroid drugs for less than 3 months. Researchers made the TCR library from RNA that was extracted from PBMCs. HTBI primers from iRepertoire and Arm-PCR of CDR3 regions yielded the TCR beta libraries. MiXCR, run by TCRdb on the multiplex PCR reads, gives a single entry per CDR3 protein. The sample contains a few hundred thousand distinct CDR3 sequences, 16% of which appear only once. These data are also associated with another study on T cells in Graves' hyperthyroidism and ophthalmopathy. That paper notes: Most thyroid clonotypes expanded above 0.001 appeared in blood too.

The source was peripheral blood mononuclear cells (PBMCs), collected at new diagnosis, from a patient treated with antithyroid drugs. The TCR comes from a woman in her late teens or twenties with Graves disease. The chain uses TRBV2 and TRBJ1-1; D call uncertain. The CDR3 reads CASRAALYTEAFF. As DNA, the CDR3 is TGTGCCAGCAGGGCGGCACTTTACACTGAAGCTTTCTTT.